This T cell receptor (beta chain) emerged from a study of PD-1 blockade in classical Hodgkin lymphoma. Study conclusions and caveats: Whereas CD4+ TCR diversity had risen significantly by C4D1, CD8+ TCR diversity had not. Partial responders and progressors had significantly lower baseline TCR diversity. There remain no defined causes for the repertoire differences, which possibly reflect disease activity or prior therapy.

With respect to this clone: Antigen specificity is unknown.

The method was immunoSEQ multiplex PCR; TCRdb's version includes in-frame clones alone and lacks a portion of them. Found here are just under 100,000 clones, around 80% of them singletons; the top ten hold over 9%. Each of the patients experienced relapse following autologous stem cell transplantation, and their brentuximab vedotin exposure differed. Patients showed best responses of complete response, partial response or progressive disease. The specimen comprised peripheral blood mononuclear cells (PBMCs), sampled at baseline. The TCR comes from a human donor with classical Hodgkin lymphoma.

The CDR3 bases are TGTGCCAGCAGCGATCCTGTACTAGCGGGAGCTCGCATTCAGTACTTC. This codes for CASSDPVLAGARIQYF. The V gene is TRBV7-9, the J gene TRBJ2-4; 11 nucleotides agree with TRBD2. The CDR3 is 16 residues long. V lost 5 bases to trimming and J lost 9 bases; unmatched junction nucleotides: 12. Germline CDR1 is SEHNR and CDR2 is FQNEAQ (reference sequence).